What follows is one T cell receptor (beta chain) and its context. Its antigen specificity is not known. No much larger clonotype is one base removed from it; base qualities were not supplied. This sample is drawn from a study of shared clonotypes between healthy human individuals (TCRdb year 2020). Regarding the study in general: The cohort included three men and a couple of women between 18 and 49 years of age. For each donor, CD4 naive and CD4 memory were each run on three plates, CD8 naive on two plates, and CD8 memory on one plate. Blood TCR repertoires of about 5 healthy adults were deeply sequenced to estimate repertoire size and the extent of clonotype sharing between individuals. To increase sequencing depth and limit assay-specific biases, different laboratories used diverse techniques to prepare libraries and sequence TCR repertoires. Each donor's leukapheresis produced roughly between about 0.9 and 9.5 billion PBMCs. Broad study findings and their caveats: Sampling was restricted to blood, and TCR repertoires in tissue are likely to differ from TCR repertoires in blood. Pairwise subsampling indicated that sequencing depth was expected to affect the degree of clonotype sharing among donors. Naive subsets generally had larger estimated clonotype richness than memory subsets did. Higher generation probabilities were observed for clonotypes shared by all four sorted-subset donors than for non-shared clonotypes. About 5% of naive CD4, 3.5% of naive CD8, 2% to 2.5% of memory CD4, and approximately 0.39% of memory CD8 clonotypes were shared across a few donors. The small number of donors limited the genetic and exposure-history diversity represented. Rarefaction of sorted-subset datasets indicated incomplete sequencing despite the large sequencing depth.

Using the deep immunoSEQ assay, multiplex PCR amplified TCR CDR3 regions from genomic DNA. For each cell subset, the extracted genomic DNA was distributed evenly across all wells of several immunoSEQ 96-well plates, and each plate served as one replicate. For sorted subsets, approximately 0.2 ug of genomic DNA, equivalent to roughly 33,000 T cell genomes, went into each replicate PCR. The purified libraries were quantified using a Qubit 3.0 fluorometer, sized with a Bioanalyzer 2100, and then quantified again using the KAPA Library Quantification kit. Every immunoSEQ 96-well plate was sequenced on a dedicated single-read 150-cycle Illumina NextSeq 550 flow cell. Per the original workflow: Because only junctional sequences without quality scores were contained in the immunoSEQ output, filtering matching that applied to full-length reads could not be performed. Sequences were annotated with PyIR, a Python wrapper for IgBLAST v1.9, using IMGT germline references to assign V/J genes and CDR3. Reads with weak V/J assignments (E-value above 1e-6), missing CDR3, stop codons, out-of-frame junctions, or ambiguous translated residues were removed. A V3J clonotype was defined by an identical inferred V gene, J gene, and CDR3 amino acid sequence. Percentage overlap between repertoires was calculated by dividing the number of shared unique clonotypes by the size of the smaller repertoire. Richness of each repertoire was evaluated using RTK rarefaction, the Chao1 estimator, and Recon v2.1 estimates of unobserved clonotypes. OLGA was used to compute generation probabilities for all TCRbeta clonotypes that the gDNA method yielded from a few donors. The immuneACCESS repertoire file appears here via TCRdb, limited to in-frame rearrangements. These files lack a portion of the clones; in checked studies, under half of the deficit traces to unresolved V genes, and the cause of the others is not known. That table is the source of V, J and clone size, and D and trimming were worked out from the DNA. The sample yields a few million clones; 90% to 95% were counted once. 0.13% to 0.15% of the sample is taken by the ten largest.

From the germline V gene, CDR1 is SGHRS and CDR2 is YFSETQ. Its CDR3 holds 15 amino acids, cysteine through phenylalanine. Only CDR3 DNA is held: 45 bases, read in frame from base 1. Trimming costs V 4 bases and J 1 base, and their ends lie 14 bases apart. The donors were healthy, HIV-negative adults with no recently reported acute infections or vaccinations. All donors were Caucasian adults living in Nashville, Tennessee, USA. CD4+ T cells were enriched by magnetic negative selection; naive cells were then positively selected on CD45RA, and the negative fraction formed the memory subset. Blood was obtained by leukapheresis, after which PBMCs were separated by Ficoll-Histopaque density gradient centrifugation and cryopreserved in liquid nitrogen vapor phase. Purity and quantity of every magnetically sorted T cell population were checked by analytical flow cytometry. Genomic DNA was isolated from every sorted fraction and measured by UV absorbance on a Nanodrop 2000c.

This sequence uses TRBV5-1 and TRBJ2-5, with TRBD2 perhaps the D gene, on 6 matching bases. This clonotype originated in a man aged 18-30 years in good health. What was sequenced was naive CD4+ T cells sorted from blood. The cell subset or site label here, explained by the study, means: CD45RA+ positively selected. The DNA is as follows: TGCGCCAGCAGCGAGACCGGAGGGCTCCAAGAGACCCAGTACTTC. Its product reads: CASSETGGLQETQYF.